The rows below give T cell receptor beta chains drawn from one sample of a study of brain T cells in children with intractable seizures. Data came from immunoSEQ multiplex PCR; TCRdb stores just in-frame clones and leaves some out. The sample shows 80,000 or so clones, under 95% of them seen only once. The sample consisted of peripheral blood, taken at surgery. Source of these receptors: a girl aged 2 to 10 with Rasmussen encephalitis and intractable seizures. Each CDR3 is given with its conserved first and last residue. A D gene is named only where the DNA matches it firmly. For some rows the clone size is stated as once, few or many, or as a class when expanded; others skip it.

cdr3_nt,cdr3_aa,v_call,d_call,clone_size,j_call
TGTGCCAGCAGCCAAGAGAACCTGGGTCAGCCCCAGCATTTT,CASSQENLGQPQHF,TRBV3-1/TRBV3-2,NA,NA,TRBJ1-5
TGTGCCAGCTCACCCCTGGCAGGGGGCGAGAGGGAAGCTTTCTTT,CASSPLAGGEREAFF,TRBV18,TRBD1,once,TRBJ1-1
TGTGCCAGCAGTTTAACGGTCGGAAATAGCAATCAGCCCCAGCATTTT,CASSLTVGNSNQPQHF,TRBV28,NA,NA,TRBJ1-5
TGTGCCAGCAGCGTACCTAATTCACCCCTCCACTTT,CASSVPNSPLHF,TRBV7-9,NA,NA,TRBJ1-6
TGTGCCAGCAGTTACACATTCAAAAACCCGACCCACGAGCAGTACTTC,CASSYTFKNPTHEQYF,TRBV6-5,NA,NA,TRBJ2-7
TGTGCCAGCAGGAGGACAAAGCGTGCTTTCTTT,CASRRTKRAFF,TRBV2,NA,NA,TRBJ1-1
TGTGCCAGCAGTTGGATACTCGGGGACAATGAGCAGTTCTTC,CASSWILGDNEQFF,TRBV6-5,NA,NA,TRBJ2-1
TGCGCCAGCAGCCAGACAAGACAGCTGAACACTGAAGCTTTCTTT,CASSQTRQLNTEAFF,TRBV4-1,NA,once,TRBJ1-1
TGTGCCAGCAGCCAAGCCTACCAGGCCAAGAACACTGAAGCTTTCTTT,CASSQAYQAKNTEAFF,TRBV14,NA,once,TRBJ1-1
TGTGCCACCAGCCGGGGGGTCTCAGATACGCAGTATTTT,CATSRGVSDTQYF,TRBV24-1,TRBD2,few,TRBJ2-3
TGTGCCAGCAGCGTAGGCCACGGGGTACTAGTAAAGAACACCGGGGAGCTGTTTTTT,CASSVGHGVLVKNTGELFF,TRBV9,NA,NA,TRBJ2-2
TGTGCCAGCAAGGATAGCAATCAGCCCCAGCATTTT,CASKDSNQPQHF,TRBV2,NA,NA,TRBJ1-5
TGTGCCAGCAGCTCCCCGGGACTAGCGGGGCTGTCGGCCCAGTACTTC,CASSSPGLAGLSAQYF,TRBV5-4,TRBD2,NA,TRBJ2-5
TGTGCCAGCAAGGAAAGCGGGGGCTCCCAAGAGACCCAGTACTTC,CASKESGGSQETQYF,TRBV27,TRBD2,NA,TRBJ2-5
TGTGCCAGCTCCCCTGACAGGAGCTCCTACGAGCAGTACTTC,CASSPDRSSYEQYF,TRBV18,NA,NA,TRBJ2-7
TGTGCCAGCAGCCCCACAGATACGCAGTATTTT,CASSPTDTQYF,TRBV21-1,NA,NA,TRBJ2-3
TGTGCCAGCAGCCGACAGGGCATAAAAAGTTTGTCTGGAAACACCATATATTTT,CASSRQGIKSLSGNTIYF,TRBV6-4,TRBD1,NA,TRBJ1-3
TGTGCCAGCAGCCTCACTGGACTAGCGGGAACCGGGGAGCTGTTTTTT,CASSLTGLAGTGELFF,TRBV3-1/TRBV3-2,TRBD2,NA,TRBJ2-2
TGTGCCTGGAGCCGAAGCTCCTACAATGAGCAGTTCTTC,CAWSRSSYNEQFF,TRBV30,NA,NA,TRBJ2-1
TGTGCCAGCACCCTGGGGGCTAATCAGCCCCAGCATTTT,CASTLGANQPQHF,TRBV2,NA,NA,TRBJ1-5
TGTGCCACCAGTAAAAGCAGCCAAGAGACCCAGTACTTC,CATSKSSQETQYF,TRBV24-1,NA,NA,TRBJ2-5
TGTGCCTGGAGGGCGGGGCCAAGCTACACCTTC,CAWRAGPSYTF,TRBV30,NA,once,TRBJ1-2
TGCGCCAGCGGGGACAGGCTAGGTACTGAAGCTTTCTTT,CASGDRLGTEAFF,TRBV10-2,TRBD1,once,TRBJ1-1